This T cell receptor beta chain was profiled in a study of blood T cells in healthy people across ages. This clonotype was seen just once. Trimming took 5 bases from V and 0 from J; bases not matched to a gene: 7. This CDR3 comprises 16 residues. Germline-derived CDR1 and CDR2 are KGHSH and LQKENI. A second roughly 6 to 11 cycle PCR used barcoded and J-beta primers. A template-switch adaptor containing 12 random nucleotides labeled each cDNA molecule. TCRdb processed the 5' RACE reads anew with MiXCR; each CDR3 protein has one entry. This sample has 800,000 to 950,000 distinct CDR3 sequences; 40% to 60% occur once, and the top ten carry 13%.

The chain uses TRBV18 and TRBJ2-1; TRBD1 aligns across 7 bases. The sequence derives from a man aged 25 to 40 in good health. The sample consisted of blood. CDR3 region: CASSGPGQSSYNEQFF. As DNA, the CDR3 is TGTGCCAGCTCAGGTCCGGGACAGAGCTCCTACAATGAGCAGTTCTTC.